The present entry profiles one T cell receptor beta chain with its context. This sample stems from a study of shared T cell receptors in the human thymus. CDR1 SGHTA and CDR2 FQGNSA come from the germline V gene. The CDR3 has 13 residues. Trimming pared 5 bases from V and 5 bases from J, leaving 12 bases between. The table came from immunoSEQ multiplex PCR; TCRdb's copy has only in-frame clones and leaves some out. The sample carries some 760,000 clones, around 85% recorded once. This sample was shared with a second study, whose subject was human thymus T cells. As that study records: Corrective surgery for congenital heart defects was being performed on the healthy Finnish infants who served as donors. Thymic tissue was derived from resections collected during corrective heart surgery.

This TCR derives from a girl less than two years old with a congenital heart defect. The rearrangement joins TRBV7-2 to TRBJ1-1, with D uncertain. The specimen was thymocytes. CDR3 sequence: CASSPHGGTEAFF. CDR3 sequence (DNA): TGTGCCAGCAGCCCCCACGGAGGGACTGAAGCTTTCTTT.